This TCR beta chain was identified during a study of naive and memory T cell subsets. Findings of the study overall: Between naive and memory subsets, TCR abundance power law exponents differed. In CD4 and CD8 cells, diversity dropped from naive through EMRA.

The beta constant-region primer was an equimolar mix of two oligonucleotides covering TRBC1 and TRBC2. Ligated cDNA was amplified by four rounds of PCR with nested alpha and beta constant-region primers and SP2. TCRdb passed the UMI-ligation and nested PCR reads through MiXCR, listing each CDR3 protein once. The top ten hold about 1% of the sample, which has 95,000 to 150,000 distinct CDR3 sequences, 36% seen once. After the first PCR, alpha and beta chain libraries were processed separately. For this clonotype: What it binds is not known.

Deletions cut 4 bases from V and 2 bases from J, with 15 bases between. The CDR3 is made up of 14 amino acids. Germline V gives CDR1 SQVTM, CDR2 ANQGSEA. This receptor was taken from a human donor in good health. V gene TRBV29-1 combines with J gene TRBJ2-7, with D maybe TRBD1 (6 bases). Sequencing was carried out using central memory CD4+ T cells from blood. CDR3 in DNA: TGCAGCGTTGCCAAACAGGGATCACCCTACGAGCAGTACTTC. Encoded protein: CSVAKQGSPYEQYF.